The source of this TCR beta chain is a study of T cell responses to AZD1222 COVID-19 vaccine. Study observations and caveats: CD4 TCRs associated with vaccination spanned spike, dominating at 160-218 and 743-854.

This table comes from immunoSEQ multiplex PCR, and its TCRdb copy is limited to in-frame clones, with some not included. Here the sample spans roughly 120,000 clones, over 85% being singletons. To note about this clone: Its specificity is not known.

Germline assignment: CDR1 SGHKS and CDR2 YYEKEE (reference sequence). This CDR3 is 13 amino acids long. The V end lost 4 bases, the J end lost 4 bases, and 6 bases lay between the germline ends. The sequence derives from an adult who received the AZD1222 COVID-19 vaccine. Sequenced material: peripheral blood, taken 28 days after the second AZD1222 dose. The chain is built from TRBV5-5 and TRBJ2-6, with unresolved D. CDR3 amino acids: CASSGSGANVLTF. The CDR3 DNA reads as TGTGCCAGCAGCGGCTCGGGGGCCAACGTCCTGACTTTC. Together with reference TRBV5-5 and TRBJ2-6, the CDR3 gives the full variable domain: DAGVTQSPTHLIKTRGQQVTLRCSPISGHKSVSWYQQVLGQGPQFIFQYYEKEERGRGNFPDRFSARQFPNYSSELNVNALLLGDSALYLCASSGSGANVLTFGAGSRLTVL.